The rows below give T cell receptor beta chains drawn from one sample of a study of blood T cells in healthy people across ages. In TCRdb, the 5' RACE reads were re-called with MiXCR into one record per CDR3 protein. The sample has about 1.5 million distinct CDR3 sequences; approximately 43% are singletons. Source material: blood. The source of these receptors is a woman younger than 30 in good health. The CDR3 runs from the conserved cysteine through the conserved F or W. A D gene is named only where the DNA matches it firmly. Only part of the rows carry a size: once, few, many, or a class if the clone is expanded.

D gene | J gene | V gene | clone size | CDR3 DNA | CDR3 protein
TRBD2 | TRBJ2-5 | TRBV20-1 | . | TGCAGGGCCGAACTAGCGGGGGTAAAAGGGACCCAGTACTTC | CRAELAGVKGTQYF
. | TRBJ1-5 | TRBV12-3/TRBV12-4 | . | TGTGCCAGCAGCCGTTGGACAGAAAATCAGCCCCAGCATTTT | CASSRWTENQPQHF
. | TRBJ2-7 | TRBV12-3/TRBV12-4 | few | TGTGCCAGCAGCAGGGACTTCAATGAGCAGTACTTC | CASSRDFNEQYF
. | TRBJ1-6 | TRBV18 | . | TGTGCCAGCTCGTCATTGGGGGGGACCAATTCACCCCTCCACTTT | CASSSLGGTNSPLHF
TRBD1 | TRBJ2-7 | TRBV6-2/TRBV6-3 | . | TGTGCCACTCACCGGGACAGGGGTTCCTACGAGCAGTACTTC | CATHRDRGSYEQYF
. | TRBJ1-1 | TRBV20-1 | . | TGCAGTGCAGAAAGGACAGTGAACACTGAAGCTTTCTTT | CSAERTVNTEAFF
TRBD1 | TRBJ1-4 | TRBV7-9 | . | TGTGCCAGCAGCTCCGGACAGGTGCTTAATGAAAAACTGTTTTTT | CASSSGQVLNEKLFF
. | TRBJ1-4 | TRBV15 | . | TGTGCCACCAGCAGAGTTGGGACACTTAATGAAAAACTGTTTTTT | CATSRVGTLNEKLFF
TRBD1 | TRBJ2-3 | TRBV6-5 | few | TGTGCCAGCAAACAGGGGGTGAGCACAGATACGCAGTATTTT | CASKQGVSTDTQYF
. | TRBJ2-3 | TRBV20-1 | few | TGCAGTGCTAGAGCGGCTAGGGGGGGCGCAGATACGCAGTATTTT | CSARAARGGADTQYF
. | TRBJ2-6 | TRBV29-1 | . | TGCAGCGTTGAAGGGGCAGTTACTGCTGGGGCCAACGTCCTGACTTTC | CSVEGAVTAGANVLTF
. | TRBJ2-2 | TRBV6-2/TRBV6-3 | . | TGTGCCAGCACACACTGGCTAGCAATTAGAGACGGGGAGCTGTTTTTT | CASTHWLAIRDGELFF
TRBD2 | TRBJ2-1 | TRBV4-3 | . | TGCGCCAGCAGCCATGAGACGGCTCTAGCGGGAAATGAGCAGTTCTTC | CASSHETALAGNEQFF
. | TRBJ1-2 | TRBV12-3/TRBV12-4 | . | TGTGCCAGCAGATCTACCCAGACAGCATATGGCTACACCTTC | CASRSTQTAYGYTF
. | TRBJ2-3 | TRBV19 | . | TGTGCCAGTTGGTCCGGAGGGGCAGATACGCAGTATTTT | CASWSGGADTQYF
. | TRBJ1-4 | TRBV7-2 | . | TGTGCCAGCAGCTTCGCAGGGGCCTCTAATGAAAAACTGTTTTTT | CASSFAGASNEKLFF
. | TRBJ1-2 | TRBV5-1 | . | TGCGCCAGTTCGAGAGCCGGGGAGAACTATGGCTACACCTTC | CASSRAGENYGYTF
TRBD1 | TRBJ1-1 | TRBV6-1 | . | TGTGCCAGCAGTGATAGCCGGGACAGGGGGCTCGGCACTGAAGCTTTCTTT | CASSDSRDRGLGTEAFF
. | TRBJ1-1 | TRBV12-3/TRBV12-4 | . | TGTGCCAGCAGCCAACCAGCACTGAACACTGAAGCTTTCTTT | CASSQPALNTEAFF
. | TRBJ2-5 | TRBV19 | few | TGTGCCAGTAGTGGGGGCCGTCTCGAGACCCAGTACTTC | CASSGGRLETQYF
TRBD2 | TRBJ2-1 | TRBV20-1 | . | TGCAGTGCTAGAGTCCCTAGACTAGCGGGAAGCAATGAGCAGTTCTTC | CSARVPRLAGSNEQFF
. | TRBJ2-3 | TRBV7-2 | many | TGTGCCAGCAGCTTAGGTCCACTATCCGATACGCAGTATTTT | CASSLGPLSDTQYF
TRBD2 | TRBJ2-1 | TRBV3-1 | . | TGTGCCAGCAGCCGACCCGGTTCTAGCGGCTACAATGAGCAGTTCTTC | CASSRPGSSGYNEQFF
TRBD2 | TRBJ2-1 | TRBV20-1 | . | TGCAGTGCTAGAGAGATACGGAGCGGGAGGGTATACAATGAGCAGTTCTTC | CSAREIRSGRVYNEQFF
. | TRBJ2-1 | TRBV28 | . | TGTGCCAGCAGTCCAACGGACCCTGACAATGAGCAGTTCTTC | CASSPTDPDNEQFF
TRBD2 | TRBJ2-7 | TRBV29-1 | . | TGCAGCGTTGGACTAGCGGGAGACCCCTACGAGCAGTACTTC | CSVGLAGDPYEQYF
. | TRBJ2-6 | TRBV27 | . | TGTGCCAGCAGTCCCCAGACAGGGACTTTAAGCTCTGGGGCCAACGTCCTGACTTTC | CASSPQTGTLSSGANVLTF
TRBD1 | TRBJ2-1 | TRBV11-2 | few | TGTGCCAGAAGCTGGGGGACAGGTGTAGATGAGCAGTTCTTC | CARSWGTGVDEQFF
. | TRBJ2-1 | TRBV4-3 | . | TGCGCCAGCAGCCAAGATGGGACCGATACGAATGAGCAGTTCTTC | CASSQDGTDTNEQFF
TRBD1 | TRBJ2-1 | TRBV6-6 | . | TGTGCCAGCAGTCCAACCGGGACAGGGATAGGGGGGTTCTTC | CASSPTGTGIGGFF
. | TRBJ2-5 | TRBV7-2 | . | TGTGCCTGCAGCTCCCAACAGGGAGGAGAGACCCAGTACTTC | CACSSQQGGETQYF
. | TRBJ1-1 | TRBV7-2 | few | TGTGCCTGCAGCCCCTGGATGAACACTGAAGCTTTCTTT | CACSPWMNTEAFF
TRBD1 | TRBJ1-2 | TRBV4-1 | few | TGCGCCAGCAATCCTGGACAGGGCAGGAACTATGGCTACACCTTC | CASNPGQGRNYGYTF
. | TRBJ2-1 | TRBV6-6 | few | TGTGCCAGCAGTGCCAGCCTCCCCACATACAATGAGCAGTTCTTC | CASSASLPTYNEQFF
. | TRBJ2-5 | TRBV3-1 | few | TGTGCCAGCAGCCAAGATCCAGGGTTCACCGAGACCCAGTACTTC | CASSQDPGFTETQYF
. | TRBJ1-1 | TRBV7-9 | . | TGTGCCAGCAGCTTAGGAGAGCGAACGAACACTGAAGCTTTCTTT | CASSLGERTNTEAFF
. | TRBJ1-3 | TRBV12-3/TRBV12-4 | . | TGTGCCAGCAGCCAAACCAGGGGTTACGGAAACACCATATATTTT | CASSQTRGYGNTIYF